This entry concerns a single T cell receptor (beta chain). The target of this receptor is not known. Qualities for individual bases were not recorded, and no much larger clone is one base off. The sample originates from a study of cytotoxic CD8 clonotypes in ibrutinib-treated CLL (dated by TCRdb to 2020 to 2023). At the level of the whole study: The cohort included roughly 15 treatment-naive and fewer than 12 relapsed/refractory patients; about 18 were IGHV unmutated. Responses were partial in some 24 patients and complete in 2; after median about 63 months follow-up, some 15 stayed in remission and some twelve progressed. Response samples were taken after a median of roughly a year on treatment, ranging from about 6 to 36 months. An average of 255,043 productive templates and some 100,000 productive rearrangements was obtained per sample. Of the approximately 86 people in the trial, around 24 had longitudinal samples available. Cryopreserved peripheral blood mononuclear cells were obtained prior to treatment, at the time of response, and at either disease progression or sustained remission. Every sample from remission and from progressive disease was obtained while the patients were still on ibrutinib.

In the paper's terms, the time point label means: approximately eleven months on ibrutinib. For TCR beta library preparation, roughly 2.2 micrograms of genomic DNA was extracted from cryopreserved PBMCs. Longitudinal blood samples from CLL patients on ibrutinib monotherapy underwent high-throughput TCR beta sequencing. The patients took part in an open-label, single-center phase 2 trial of ibrutinib monotherapy. Trimming leaves V shorter by 5 bases and J shorter by 1 base, with the junction holding 5 bases beyond the gene matches. The CDR3 covers 17 residues, taking in both the cysteine and the phenylalanine. The retained sequence is limited to the CDR3, 51 bases, with the frame set at the first base. Based on the germline V gene, the CDR1 and CDR2 sequences are SGHTA and FQGNSA. The full study reports these points: Baseline clonality was found to be higher than that of age-matched healthy donors and was strongly correlated with circulating CD8+ T-cell counts. Sustained-remission and progressing patients did not have matched sampling times, and lymph node repertoires were not examined. Public clonotypes were rare and either contracted or stayed stable during treatment, and the rise in clonality at ibrutinib response reflected the expansion of private clonotypes. Clonality increased at ibrutinib response, stayed stable in sustained remission, and fell back toward baseline at progression.

The goal of deep resolution MiSeq sequencing was a depth between 1 in 1 million and 1 in 200,000 T cells, and coverage averaged 10x per clonotype. The immunoSEQ hsTCRB Kit was used to generate the TCR beta libraries. Turning to the authors' computational methods: The data were analyzed with ImmunoSEQ Analyzer and ImmunoSEQ Data Assistant, and V, D and J gene assignments followed IMGT definitions. Clonality, which ranges from 0 to 1, was calculated as one minus the normalized Shannon entropy of productive rearrangement frequencies. Public clonotype analysis was restricted to overrepresented clonotypes comprising at least 0.05% of each patient's repertoire. Some 13 age-matched healthy donor repertoires from immuneACCESS served as clonality controls. As stored in TCRdb, this immuneACCESS dataset retains in-frame rearrangements with V and J assigned. A fraction of the clones does not appear; measured against another copy, unresolved V genes explain less than half of the discrepancy, and the remainder lacks a known reason. That table supplies the V and J calls and clone size; D and trimming were determined from the DNA. The sample yields nearly 100,000 clones; roughly 80% were counted once. The leading ten clones occupy about 33% of the sample.

Sequenced here: PBMCs, sampled after 12 months of ibrutinib treatment. This clonotype was sampled from a human donor with chronic lymphocytic leukemia. The V gene is TRBV7-2 and the J gene is TRBJ2-3, and TRBD2 aligns with 14 junction nucleotides. CDR3 loop: CASSPRLAGGGTDTQYF. The sequenced DNA is TGTGCCAGCAGCCCCCGACTAGCGGGGGGGGGCACAGATACGCAGTATTTT.